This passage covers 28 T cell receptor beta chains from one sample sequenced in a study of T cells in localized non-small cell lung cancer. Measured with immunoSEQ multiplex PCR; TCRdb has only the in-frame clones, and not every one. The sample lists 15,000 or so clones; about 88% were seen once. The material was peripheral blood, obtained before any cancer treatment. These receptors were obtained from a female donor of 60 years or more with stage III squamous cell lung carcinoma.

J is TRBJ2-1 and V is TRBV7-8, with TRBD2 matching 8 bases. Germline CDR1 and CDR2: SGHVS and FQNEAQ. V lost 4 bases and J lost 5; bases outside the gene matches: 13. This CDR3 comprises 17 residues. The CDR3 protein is CASSSPLLAENNNEQFF. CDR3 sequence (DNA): TGTGCCAGCAGCTCACCCTTACTAGCGGAAAACAACAATGAGCAGTTCTTC.

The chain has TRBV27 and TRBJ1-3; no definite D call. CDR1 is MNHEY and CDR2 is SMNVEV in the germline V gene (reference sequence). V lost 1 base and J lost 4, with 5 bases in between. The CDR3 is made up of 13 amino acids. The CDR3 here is CASSLLAGNTIYF. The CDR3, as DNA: TGTGCCAGCAGTTTATTAGCCGGAAACACCATATATTTT.

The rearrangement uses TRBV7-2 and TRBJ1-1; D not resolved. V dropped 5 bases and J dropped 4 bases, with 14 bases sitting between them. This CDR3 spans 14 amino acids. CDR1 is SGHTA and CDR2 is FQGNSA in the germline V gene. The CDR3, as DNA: TGTGCCAGCAGCCCCGGCCGGACCAGCACTGAAGCTTTCTTT. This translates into CASSPGRTSTEAFF.

The CDR3 DNA follows: TGTGCCAGCAGCCAGGGCGGAGTAGGGACAGATCGGCAGTACTTC. Protein product: CASSQGGVGTDRQYF. The chain has TRBV7-6 and TRBJ2-7; 7 nucleotides line up with TRBD1. The J segment lost 9 bases and the V segment lost 5 bases, leaving 16 bases of the junction unmatched. Germline values: CDR1 SGHVS, CDR2 FNYEAQ. This CDR3 comprises 15 residues.

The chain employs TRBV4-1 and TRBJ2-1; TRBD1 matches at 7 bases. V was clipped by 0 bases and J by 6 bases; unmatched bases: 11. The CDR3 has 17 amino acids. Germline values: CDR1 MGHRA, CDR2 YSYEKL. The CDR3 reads CASSQESGTAILNEQFF. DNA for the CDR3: TGCGCCAGCAGCCAAGAATCGGGGACAGCTATACTCAATGAGCAGTTCTTC.

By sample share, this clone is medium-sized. Here the CDR3 reads CASSEQGDEQFF. CDR3 DNA: TGTGCCAGCAGTGAGCAAGGGGATGAGCAGTTCTTC. V is TRBV2 and J is TRBJ2-1; maybe TRBD1 (5 bases). The germline CDR1 and CDR2 sequences are SNHLY and FYNNEI. Trimming shortened V by 3 bases and J by 8 bases, and 8 bases separated the two germline ends. This CDR3 region has 12 residues.

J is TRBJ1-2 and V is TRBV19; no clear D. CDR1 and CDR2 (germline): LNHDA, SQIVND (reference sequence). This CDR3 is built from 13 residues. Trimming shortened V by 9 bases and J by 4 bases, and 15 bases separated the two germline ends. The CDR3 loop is CASEFRAAYGYTF. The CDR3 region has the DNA TGTGCCAGCGAGTTCCGGGCAGCCTATGGCTACACCTTC.

The CDR3 loop is CAARENTEAFF. The CDR3 DNA reads as TGTGCGGCCAGGGAAAACACTGAAGCTTTCTTT. The chain combines TRBV10-3 with TRBJ1-1, with D tentatively TRBD1 (5 bases). Germline V CDR1 and CDR2: ENHRY, SYGVKD. The CDR3 is made up of 11 amino acids.

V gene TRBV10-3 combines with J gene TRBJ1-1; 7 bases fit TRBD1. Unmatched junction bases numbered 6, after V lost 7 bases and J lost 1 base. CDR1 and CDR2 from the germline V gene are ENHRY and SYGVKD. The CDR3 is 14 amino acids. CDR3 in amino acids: CAITYDRANTEAFF. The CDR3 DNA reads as TGTGCCATCACCTACGACAGGGCGAACACTGAAGCTTTCTTT.

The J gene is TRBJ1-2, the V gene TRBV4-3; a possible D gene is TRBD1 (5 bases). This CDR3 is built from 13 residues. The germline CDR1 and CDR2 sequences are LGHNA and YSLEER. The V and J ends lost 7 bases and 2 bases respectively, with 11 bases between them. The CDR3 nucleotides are TGCGCCAGCAACTCGCAGGGAAACTATGGCTACACCTTC. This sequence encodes CASNSQGNYGYTF.

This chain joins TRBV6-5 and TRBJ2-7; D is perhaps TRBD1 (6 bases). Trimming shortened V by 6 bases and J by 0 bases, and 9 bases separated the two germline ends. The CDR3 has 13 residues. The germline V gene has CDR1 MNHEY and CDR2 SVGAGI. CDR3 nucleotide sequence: TGTGCCAGCAGGGGGGCCTCCTCCTACGAGCAGTACTTC. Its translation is CASRGASSYEQYF.

The CDR3 coding sequence is TGTGCCAGTAGTACCTCGGGACAGGGATACTATGGCTACACCTTC. Its translation: CASSTSGQGYYGYTF. The V gene is TRBV19, the J gene TRBJ1-2; the match to TRBD1 covers 9 bases. Germline values: CDR1 LNHDA, CDR2 SQIVND (reference sequence). This CDR3 contains 15 residues. With 4 bases clipped from V and 3 bases from J, the junction kept 6 bases outside the gene matches.

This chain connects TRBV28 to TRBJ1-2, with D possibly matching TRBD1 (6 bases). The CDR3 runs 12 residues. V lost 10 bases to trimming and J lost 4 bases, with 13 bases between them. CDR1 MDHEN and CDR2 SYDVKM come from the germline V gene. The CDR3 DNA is TGTGCCATAACGACAGGCTCCTATGGCTACACCTTC. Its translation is CAITTGSYGYTF.

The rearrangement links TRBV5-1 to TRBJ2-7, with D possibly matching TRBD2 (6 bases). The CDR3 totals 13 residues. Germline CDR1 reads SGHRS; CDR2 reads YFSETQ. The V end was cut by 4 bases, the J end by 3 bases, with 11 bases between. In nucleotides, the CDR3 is TGCGCCAGCAGCCCGGAGGGTGACTACGAGCAGTACTTC. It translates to CASSPEGDYEQYF.

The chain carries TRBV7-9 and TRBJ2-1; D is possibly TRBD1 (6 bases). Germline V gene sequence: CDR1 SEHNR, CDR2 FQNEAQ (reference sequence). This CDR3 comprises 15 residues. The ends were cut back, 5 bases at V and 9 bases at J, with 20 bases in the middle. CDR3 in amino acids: CASSPTRWGHLEQFF. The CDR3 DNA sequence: TGTGCCAGCAGCCCCACCCGTTGGGGACATCTTGAGCAGTTCTTC.

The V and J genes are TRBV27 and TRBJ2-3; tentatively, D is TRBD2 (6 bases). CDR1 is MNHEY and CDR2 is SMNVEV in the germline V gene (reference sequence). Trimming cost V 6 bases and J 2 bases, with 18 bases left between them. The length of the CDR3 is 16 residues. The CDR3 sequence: CASRGWREGATDTQYF. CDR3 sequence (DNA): TGTGCCAGCAGGGGGTGGAGGGAAGGGGCCACAGATACGCAGTATTTT.

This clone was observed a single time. DNA for the CDR3: TGTGCCAGCAGCCAAGACTCGCCTAGGTTCCCTCATACGCAGTATTTT. This translates into CASSQDSPRFPHTQYF. The rearrangement uses TRBV14 and TRBJ2-3; D gene ambiguous. Trimming removed 0 bases from V and 7 bases from J, with 17 bases in between. The CDR3 has 16 amino acids. CDR1 and CDR2 (germline): SGHDN, FVKESK.

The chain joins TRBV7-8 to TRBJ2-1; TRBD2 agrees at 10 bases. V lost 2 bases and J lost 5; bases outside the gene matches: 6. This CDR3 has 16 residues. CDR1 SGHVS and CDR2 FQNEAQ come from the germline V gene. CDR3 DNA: TGTGCCAGCAGCTTAAAAGCGGGAGGGATAAACAATGAGCAGTTCTTC. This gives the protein CASSLKAGGINNEQFF.

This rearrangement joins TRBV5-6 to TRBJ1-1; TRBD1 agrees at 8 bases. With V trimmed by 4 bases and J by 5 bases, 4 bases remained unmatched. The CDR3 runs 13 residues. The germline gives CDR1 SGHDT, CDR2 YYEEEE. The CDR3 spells CASSRQGWTEAFF. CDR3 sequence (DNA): TGTGCCAGCAGCCGACAGGGGTGGACTGAAGCTTTCTTT.

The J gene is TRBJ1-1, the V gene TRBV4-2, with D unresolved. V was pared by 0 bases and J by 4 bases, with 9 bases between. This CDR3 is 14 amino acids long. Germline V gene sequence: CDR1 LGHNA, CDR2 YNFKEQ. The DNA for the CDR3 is TGTGCCAGCAGCCAAGAGCGGGGAGGCACTGAAGCTTTCTTT. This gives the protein CASSQERGGTEAFF.

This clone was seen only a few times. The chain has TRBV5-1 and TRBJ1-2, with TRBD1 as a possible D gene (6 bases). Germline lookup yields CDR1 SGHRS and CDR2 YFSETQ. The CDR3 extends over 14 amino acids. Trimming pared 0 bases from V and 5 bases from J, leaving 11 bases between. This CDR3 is CASSLDRAEYGYTF. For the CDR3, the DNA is TGCGCCAGCAGCTTGGACAGGGCCGAATATGGCTACACCTTC.

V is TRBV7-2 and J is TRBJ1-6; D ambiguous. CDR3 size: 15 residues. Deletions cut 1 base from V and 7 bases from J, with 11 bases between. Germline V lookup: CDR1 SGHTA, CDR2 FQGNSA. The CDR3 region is CASSLGPIPNSPLHF. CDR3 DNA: TGTGCCAGCAGCTTAGGTCCGATTCCAAATTCACCCCTCCACTTT.

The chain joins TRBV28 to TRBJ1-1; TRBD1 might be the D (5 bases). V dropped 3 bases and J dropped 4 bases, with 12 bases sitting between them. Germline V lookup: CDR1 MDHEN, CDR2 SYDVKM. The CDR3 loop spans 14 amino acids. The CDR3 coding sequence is TGTGCCAGCAGTTTGTCCCTGACAGCCACTGAAGCTTTCTTT. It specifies CASSLSLTATEAFF.

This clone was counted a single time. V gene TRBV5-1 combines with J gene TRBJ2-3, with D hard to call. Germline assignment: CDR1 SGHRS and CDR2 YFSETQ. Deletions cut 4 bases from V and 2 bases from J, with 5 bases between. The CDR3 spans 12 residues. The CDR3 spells CASSIPTDTQYF. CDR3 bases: TGCGCCAGCAGCATACCCACAGATACGCAGTATTTT.

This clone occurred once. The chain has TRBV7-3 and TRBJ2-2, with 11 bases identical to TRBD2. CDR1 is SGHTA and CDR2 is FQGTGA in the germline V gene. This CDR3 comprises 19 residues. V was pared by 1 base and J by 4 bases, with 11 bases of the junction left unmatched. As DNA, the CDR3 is TGTGCCAGCAGCTTAATGGGGGGACTAGCGGTTCTCAGCACCGGGGAGCTGTTTTTT. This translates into CASSLMGGLAVLSTGELFF.

Written as DNA, the CDR3 is TGTGCCAGCAGTTACTCGGCCTATGGGGAGTGGGAGCAGTACTTC. It specifies CASSYSAYGEWEQYF. This rearrangement joins TRBV6-5 to TRBJ2-7; possibly TRBD2 for D (5 bases). Deletions cut 0 bases from V and 7 bases from J, with 16 bases between. Germline V lookup: CDR1 MNHEY, CDR2 SVGAGI. The CDR3 spans 15 residues.

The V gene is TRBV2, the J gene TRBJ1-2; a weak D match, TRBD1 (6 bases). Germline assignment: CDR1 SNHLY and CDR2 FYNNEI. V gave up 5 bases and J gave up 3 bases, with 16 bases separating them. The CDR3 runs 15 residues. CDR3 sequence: CASSLEKGGDYGYTF. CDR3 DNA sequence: TGTGCCAGCAGTTTAGAGAAGGGGGGGGACTATGGCTACACCTTC.

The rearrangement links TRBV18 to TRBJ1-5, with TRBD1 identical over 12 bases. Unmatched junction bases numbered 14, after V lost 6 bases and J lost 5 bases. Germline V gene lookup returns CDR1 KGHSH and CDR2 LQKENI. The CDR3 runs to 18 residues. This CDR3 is CASSRTGTGGMDHQPQHF. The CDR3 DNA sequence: TGTGCCAGCTCCCGGACCGGGACAGGGGGCATGGATCATCAGCCCCAGCATTTT.